This TCR beta chain came from a study of shared clonotypes between healthy human individuals. Clones were sequenced by immunoSEQ multiplex PCR, and TCRdb holds only the in-frame ones, with some missing. Of about 2 million clones detected, less than 95% appear once; the ten largest clones hold about 1.1%. After removal of 2 bases from V and 2 bases from J, the junction contained 6 bases not matched to a gene. Germline loops: CDR1 MNHEY, CDR2 SMNVEV (reference sequence). The CDR3 totals 18 residues. Only CD45RO-negative cells positively selected for CCR7 counted as naive CD8 cells, so terminally differentiated effector memory CD45RA+ cells were excluded. A note on this clone: The target antigen is unknown.

Points from the study as a whole: Only blood was sampled; tissue repertoires likely differ.

The TCR originated in a man in his late teens or twenties in good health. The chain recombines TRBV27 with TRBJ2-3; 14 bases are shared with TRBD2. Sample: naive CD8+ T cells sorted from blood. In nucleotides, the CDR3 is TGTGCCAGCAGTTTAGGGACTAGCGGGGGCCCATTCACAGATACGCAGTATTTT. Translating it yields CASSLGTSGGPFTDTQYF.